Listed below are T cell receptor beta chains from one sample, sequenced in a study of CD8 T cells in ankylosing spondylitis. A single record per CDR3 protein comes from TCRdb applying MiXCR to the 5' RACE reads. The repertoire includes roughly 450,000 distinct CDR3 sequences, roughly 27% of them detected once, and about 0.92% sits in the top ten. Sample: blood, either unsorted or a sorted T cell fraction (not recorded which). These receptors all come from a male donor with ankylosing spondylitis. The CDR3 runs from the conserved cysteine through the conserved F or W. The order of the fields is V gene, D gene, clone size, J gene, CDR3 length, CDR3 protein, CDR3 DNA. The D gene is left open where the match is weak. Part of the rows lack a size; the others show once, few, many or a class for expanded clones.

>TRBV2|-|-|TRBJ1-5|15
CASSDGRGGNQPQHF
TGTGCCAGCAGTGACGGCAGGGGTGGCAATCAGCCCCAGCATTTT
>TRBV29-1|-|-|TRBJ2-4|14
CSVGGILAKNIQYF
TGCAGCGTTGGAGGGATACTAGCCAAAAACATTCAGTACTTC
>TRBV11-2|-|-|TRBJ2-5|16
CASSFRQGGIQETQYF
TGTGCCAGCAGCTTTCGACAGGGAGGGATCCAAGAGACCCAGTACTTC
>TRBV7-9|-|-|TRBJ2-5|16
CASSLEGWGNQETQYF
TGTGCCAGCAGCCTAGAGGGGTGGGGAAACCAAGAGACCCAGTACTTC
>TRBV4-2|-|-|TRBJ2-3|17
CASSQAVSFGGTDTQYF
TGTGCCAGCAGCCAAGCTGTCAGTTTTGGCGGCACAGATACGCAGTATTTT
>TRBV10-3|TRBD2|-|TRBJ2-3|14
CAIRSGGLTDTQYF
TGTGCCATCAGGAGCGGGGGACTCACAGATACGCAGTATTTT
>TRBV15|-|many|TRBJ1-4|13
CATSREFGEKLFF
TGTGCCACCAGCAGAGAATTTGGTGAAAAACTGTTTTTT
>TRBV27|-|many|TRBJ2-1|14
CATWGGTPYNEQFF
TGTGCCACCTGGGGGGGGACACCATACAATGAGCAGTTCTTC
>TRBV24-1|-|-|TRBJ2-1|18
CATSDLNRGGSSYNEQFF
TGTGCCACCAGTGATTTGAACAGGGGAGGGAGCTCCTACAATGAGCAGTTCTTC
>TRBV20-1|-|-|TRBJ2-3|15
CSARGGRGAADTQYF
TGCAGTGCTAGAGGAGGGAGAGGGGCGGCAGATACGCAGTATTTT
>TRBV5-1|-|many|TRBJ2-3|15
CASSLTGRGEDTQYF
TGCGCCAGCAGCCTGACAGGGAGGGGTGAAGATACGCAGTATTTT
>TRBV12-3/TRBV12-4|-|few|TRBJ2-2|15
CASSFSGMNTGELFF
TGTGCCAGCAGTTTTTCGGGGATGAACACCGGGGAGCTGTTTTTT
>TRBV2|-|-|TRBJ2-3|14
CASSDNHSTDTQYF
TGTGCCAGCAGTGACAACCATAGCACAGATACGCAGTATTTT
>TRBV29-1|-|few|TRBJ1-1|11
CSGVRGTEAFF
TGCAGCGGAGTTCGGGGGACTGAAGCTTTCTTT
>TRBV24-1|-|-|TRBJ2-1|15
CATSLTRAAHNEQFF
TGTGCCACCTCACTAACGCGGGCTGCACACAATGAGCAGTTCTTC
>TRBV7-7|-|few|TRBJ2-1|15
CASSQSNPPYNEQFF
TGTGCCAGCAGCCAAAGTAATCCCCCGTACAATGAGCAGTTCTTC
>TRBV12-3/TRBV12-4|-|-|TRBJ2-3|15
CASSLAPQLGDTQYF
TGTGCCAGCAGTCTTGCCCCGCAATTAGGAGATACGCAGTATTTT
>TRBV12-3/TRBV12-4|-|-|TRBJ2-2|14
CASSFIGATGELFF
TGTGCCAGCAGTTTCATTGGGGCCACCGGGGAGCTGTTTTTT
>TRBV6-1|-|few|TRBJ2-3|11
CATTPLNTQYF
TGTGCCACCACCCCATTAAATACGCAGTATTTT
>TRBV5-1|TRBD1|-|TRBJ1-1|13
CASSLYRGLEAFF
TGCGCCAGCAGCTTGTACAGGGGGCTTGAAGCTTTCTTT
>TRBV7-9|-|-|TRBJ1-1|13
CASSYHGNTEAFF
TGTGCCAGCAGCTACCATGGCAACACTGAAGCTTTCTTT
>TRBV7-9|-|few|TRBJ1-1|13
CASTETMNTEAFF
TGTGCCAGCACCGAAACGATGAACACTGAAGCTTTCTTT
>TRBV12-3/TRBV12-4|TRBD2|-|TRBJ2-4|14
CASSRSGRKNIQYF
TGTGCCAGCAGCCGTAGCGGGAGGAAAAACATTCAGTACTTC
>TRBV18|-|once|TRBJ2-6|16
CASSPVTGSGANVLTF
TGTGCCAGCTCACCAGTTACAGGCTCTGGGGCCAACGTCCTGACTTTC
>TRBV5-1|-|many|TRBJ2-2|14
CASSVDINTGELFF
TGCGCCAGCAGCGTGGACATTAACACCGGGGAGCTGTTTTTT
>TRBV12-3/TRBV12-4|-|few|TRBJ1-2|14
CASSLREEHYGYTF
TGTGCCAGCAGTTTAAGGGAGGAGCACTATGGCTACACCTTC
>TRBV28|TRBD1|few|TRBJ1-1|16
CASSLWTGGMNTEAFF
TGTGCCAGCAGTCTCTGGACAGGGGGCATGAACACTGAAGCTTTCTTT
>TRBV5-1|TRBD2|few|TRBJ2-1|15
CASSLGLAVDNEQFF
TGCGCCAGCAGCTTGGGTCTAGCGGTCGACAATGAGCAGTTCTTC
>TRBV12-3/TRBV12-4|-|few|TRBJ1-4|14
CASSLGALAWKLFF
TGTGCCAGCAGTTTAGGTGCTCTGGCGTGGAAACTGTTTTTT
>TRBV9|-|-|TRBJ2-1|13
CASSVMVNNEQFF
TGTGCCAGCTCCGTCATGGTTAACAATGAGCAGTTCTTC
>TRBV6-2/TRBV6-3|-|-|TRBJ2-7|12
CASNTNAGEQYF
TGTGCCAGCAACACAAATGCGGGCGAGCAGTACTTC
>TRBV9|-|-|TRBJ1-3|14
CASSGGTSGNTIYF
TGTGCCAGCAGCGGGGGGACGTCTGGAAACACCATATATTTT
>TRBV7-2|-|many|TRBJ2-1|12
CASSYSYNEQFF
TGTGCCAGCAGTTACTCCTACAATGAGCAGTTCTTC
>TRBV10-3|-|-|TRBJ1-1|16
CAISESPHDIHTEAFF
TGTGCCATCAGTGAGTCGCCTCACGATATTCACACTGAAGCTTTCTTT
>TRBV24-1|TRBD2|few|TRBJ2-5|15
CATAGTSFAQETQYF
TGTGCCACCGCAGGGACTAGCTTTGCCCAAGAGACCCAGTACTTC
>TRBV29-1|-|few|TRBJ1-1|13
CSVEESAGAEAFF
TGCAGCGTTGAAGAGTCAGCAGGAGCTGAAGCTTTCTTT
>TRBV20-1|-|-|TRBJ2-1|15
CSATPPVAETNEQFF
TGCAGTGCTACCCCCCCTGTAGCGGAGACCAATGAGCAGTTCTTC
>TRBV20-1|-|few|TRBJ1-5|13
CSASEMRNQPQHF
TGCAGTGCTAGTGAAATGAGAAATCAGCCCCAGCATTTT
>TRBV5-1|-|few|TRBJ2-3|13
CASSLVGEDTQYF
TGCGCCAGCAGCTTGGTCGGCGAGGATACGCAGTATTTT
>TRBV20-1|-|-|TRBJ2-1|16
CSARAPTVLNYNEQFF
TGCAGTGCTAGGGCCCCCACGGTCCTAAATTACAATGAGCAGTTCTTC
>TRBV18|TRBD1|once|TRBJ1-1|16
CASRWSGTGGLVEAFF
TGTGCCAGCCGCTGGAGTGGGACAGGGGGCTTGGTTGAAGCTTTCTTT
>TRBV5-1|TRBD2|-|TRBJ2-5|17
CASSSGLAGGNQETQYF
TGCGCCAGCAGCTCCGGACTAGCGGGAGGGAACCAAGAGACCCAGTACTTC
>TRBV25-1|-|-|TRBJ2-6|15
CASSGRISGANVLTF
TGTGCCAGCAGTGGACGGATCTCTGGGGCCAACGTCCTGACTTTC
>TRBV7-2|-|-|TRBJ2-1|14
CASSLGFRNNEQFF
TGTGCCAGCAGCTTAGGGTTCAGAAACAATGAGCAGTTCTTC
>TRBV4-2|TRBD2|once|TRBJ2-7|16
CASSQDGAGRHYEQYF
TGTGCCAGCAGCCAAGATGGAGCGGGGCGGCACTACGAGCAGTACTTC
>TRBV5-1|TRBD2|-|TRBJ2-3|14
CASSFAGEADTQYF
TGCGCCAGCAGCTTCGCGGGAGAGGCAGATACGCAGTATTTT
>TRBV5-1|TRBD1|many|TRBJ2-3|15
CASSLEGAATDTQYF
TGCGCCAGCAGCTTGGAGGGGGCTGCCACAGATACGCAGTATTTT